The 18 T cell receptor beta chains below were found in one sample sequenced in a study of blood T cells in healthy people across ages. PCR was performed a second time for about 7 to 11 cycles using a sample-barcoded 5' primer and a J-beta primer mix. TCRdb redid the calling of the 5' RACE reads with MiXCR, one entry per CDR3 protein. The data hold some 1 million distinct CDR3 sequences, with under 45% observed a single time. Sequencing was performed on blood. The receptors shown here come from a woman aged 55-75 years in good health.

This chain connects TRBV11-2 to TRBJ1-2, with 11 bases identical to TRBD1. Germline lookup yields CDR1 SGHAT and CDR2 FQNNGV. V shed 6 bases and J 0 bases; nucleotides not matched to a gene: 6. The CDR3 contains 16 residues. This CDR3 reads CASRKDRGRANYGYTF. CDR3 DNA: TGTGCCAGCAGAAAGGACAGGGGGCGAGCTAACTATGGCTACACCTTC.

Worth noting for this clonotype: At one end, the junction sequence differs from germline, possibly due to a read error. The CDR3 reads CASGATSVGYIEQFF. The CDR3 DNA reads as TGTGCCAGCGGGGCGACGAGCGTAGGTTACATTGAGCAGTTCTTC. This chain uses TRBV6-5 with TRBJ2-1; tentatively, D is TRBD1 (5 bases). Per the germline V gene, CDR1 is MNHEY and CDR2 is SVGAGI. The CDR3 is 15 amino acids.

The chain combines TRBV20-1 with TRBJ2-4; D tentatively fits TRBD1 or TRBD2 (5 bases each). This CDR3 contains 15 residues. The V gene's germline CDR1 is DFQATT and CDR2 SNEGSKA (reference sequence). V gave up 0 bases and J gave up 1 base, with 10 bases separating them. The CDR3 nucleotides are TGCAGTGCTAGAGAACTCTGGGGGGCCAAAAACATTCAGTACTTC. Its translation: CSARELWGAKNIQYF.

Remarks on this clonotype: The junction departs from the called germline gene at one end, perhaps through a read error. The chain joins TRBV11-3 to TRBJ2-4; TRBD1 matches 7 bases. CDR3 size: 13 residues. Germline V gene sequence: CDR1 SGHNT, CDR2 YENEEA. This CDR3 reads CASSPTGVDIQCF. CDR3 DNA: TGTGCCAGCAGCCCCACAGGGGTAGACATTCAGTGCTTC.

The chain is built from TRBV29-1 and TRBJ2-3, with 7 bases matching TRBD2. The V and J ends lost 6 bases and 2 bases, in that order; junction bases with no gene match: 8. The CDR3 is 14 amino acids. The germline gives CDR1 SQVTM, CDR2 ANQGSEA. The CDR3: CSVFQRGVTDTQYF. CDR3 bases: TGCAGCGTCTTTCAGCGGGGTGTCACAGATACGCAGTATTTT.

This clonotype was observed a handful of times. This sequence joins TRBV5-4 and TRBJ2-6, with D perhaps matching TRBD1 (6 bases). CDR1 is SGHNT, CDR2 YYREEE, per germline (reference sequence). Trimming took 10 bases from V and 1 from J, leaving 18 bases between them. The CDR3 length is 16 residues. CDR3 region: CAGTWTAASGANVLTF. In DNA, the CDR3 is TGTGCCGGAACCTGGACAGCGGCATCTGGGGCCAACGTCCTGACTTTC.

In its sample, this clonotype was seen a few times. J is TRBJ1-5 and V is TRBV19; a possible D gene is TRBD1 (6 bases). V was pared by 5 bases and J by 3 bases, with 17 bases between. CDR3 length equals 16 residues. Germline V gene data show CDR1 as LNHDA and CDR2 as SQIVND (reference sequence). The CDR3 region has the DNA TGTGCCAGTAGTCCGCGCCGGGGGGGCTTCAATCAGCCCCAGCATTTT. The encoded protein is CASSPRRGGFNQPQHF.

The genes are TRBV7-2 and TRBJ2-2; no reliable D call. V was trimmed by 5 bases and J by 6 bases, leaving 7 bases between them. The CDR3 is made up of 12 amino acids. The V gene's germline CDR1 is SGHTA and CDR2 FQGNSA. The CDR3 nucleotides read TGTGCCAGCAGCCTTGAGGCCGGGGAGCTGTTTTTT. The encoded protein is CASSLEAGELFF.

This clonotype has only a few counts. The chain carries TRBV29-1 and TRBJ2-7; TRBD1 matches at 8 bases. V gave up 4 bases and J gave up 6 bases; unmatched junction bases: 8. The CDR3 is 13 amino acids. The germline V gene has CDR1 SQVTM and CDR2 ANQGSEA. DNA for the CDR3: TGCAGCGTTGCCCATGGACAGGGAGGCGAGCAGTACTTC. Its translation: CSVAHGQGGEQYF.

The chain couples TRBV3-1 to TRBJ1-5; TRBD1 might be the D (5 bases). The CDR3 is 14 amino acids. Trimming stripped 1 base from V and 4 bases from J, with 8 bases between. Germline CDR1 and CDR2: LGHDT and YNNKEL (reference sequence). In nucleotides, the CDR3 is TGTGCCAGCAGCCAAGTAGGGGCAAATCAGCCCCAGCATTTT. Translated: CASSQVGANQPQHF.

The chain couples TRBV7-3 to TRBJ2-1; D call uncertain. The ends were cut back, 3 bases at V and 4 bases at J, with 10 bases in the middle. CDR3 length: 14 residues. CDR1 is SGHTA, CDR2 FQGTGA, per germline. Here the CDR3 reads CASSFDPAYNEQFF. CDR3 nucleotides: TGTGCCAGCAGCTTTGATCCAGCGTACAATGAGCAGTTCTTC.

CDR3 sequence: CASNPGTGDEQFF. DNA of the CDR3: TGCGCCAGCAACCCGGGGACAGGGGATGAGCAGTTCTTC. The V and J genes are TRBV5-1 and TRBJ2-1, with 10 bases fitting TRBD1. Germline assignment: CDR1 SGHRS and CDR2 YFSETQ. J gave up 8 bases and V 6 bases, and 5 bases lay outside the gene matches. This CDR3 comprises 13 residues.

There are a few counts of this clonotype. The rearrangement uses TRBV5-1 and TRBJ2-7; 12 bases agree with TRBD2. This CDR3 spans 15 amino acids. Looked up from germline, CDR1 is SGHRS and CDR2 is YFSETQ. V shed 5 bases and J 2 bases; nucleotides not matched to a gene: 5. In nucleotides, the CDR3 is TGCGCCAGCAGAGGCGGACTAGCGGGGACCTACGAGCAGTACTTC. It specifies CASRGGLAGTYEQYF.

This clonotype was picked up a small number of times. The rearrangement links TRBV15 to TRBJ2-5; D remains unclear. The DNA end favors TRBJ2-7, so the J call may be wrong. The germline CDR1 and CDR2 sequences are LNHNV and YYDKDF (reference sequence). This CDR3 contains 13 residues. The CDR3 bases are TGTGCCACCAGCAGAGCCCCATTTACCGAGCAGTACTTC. Its protein product is CATSRAPFTEQYF.

The chain employs TRBV27 and TRBJ2-5; no reliable D call. V shed 8 bases and J shed 5 bases, with 15 bases lying between them. The germline V gene encodes CDR1 MNHEY and CDR2 SMNVEV (reference sequence). The CDR3 sequence is 13 residues long. The CDR3 region has the DNA TGTGCCAGCGGTACTAATCCGCTGGAGACCCAGTACTTC. Translation gives CASGTNPLETQYF.

This rearrangement joins TRBV5-6 to TRBJ2-3, with a possible D match to TRBD2 (6 bases). The CDR3 is made up of 14 amino acids. The V end was cut by 0 bases, the J end by 5 bases, with 10 bases between. Germline CDR1 and CDR2: SGHDT and YYEEEE. The CDR3: CASSLDGTGDTQYF. In DNA, the CDR3 is TGTGCCAGCAGCTTGGACGGGACTGGAGATACGCAGTATTTT.

There are a few counts of this clonotype. V is TRBV4-2 and J is TRBJ2-7; weak D call: TRBD2 (5 bases). Germline V gives CDR1 LGHNA, CDR2 YNFKEQ. The CDR3 sequence is 15 residues long. The V and J ends lost 1 base and 2 bases respectively, with 12 bases between them. CDR3 loop: CASSQAYRLTYEQYF. For the CDR3, the DNA is TGTGCCAGCAGCCAAGCCTACCGACTAACCTACGAGCAGTACTTC.

A few counts support this clonotype. V gene TRBV10-1 combines with J gene TRBJ1-4; TRBD1 agrees at 10 bases. J gave up 0 bases and V 8 bases, and 6 bases lay outside the gene matches. The length of the CDR3 is 16 residues. CDR1 and CDR2 from the germline V gene are WNHNN and SYGVQD (reference sequence). CDR3: CASLRDRGTTNEKLFF. In nucleotides, the CDR3 is TGCGCCAGCCTCCGGGACAGGGGTACAACTAATGAAAAACTGTTTTTT.